Following are 23 T cell receptor beta chains from one sample sequenced in a study of radiation and T cells in renal cell carcinoma. Produced via immunoSEQ multiplex PCR; TCRdb's table is partial and in-frame only. The sample has approximately 83,000 clones; approximately 80% are singletons. Specified time point: blood 4 weeks post-SBRT, at nephrectomy. Treatment here: 15 Gy SBRT to primary tumor, nephrectomy 4 weeks later. This specimen was blood, taken from a patient whose treatment included radiotherapy and nephrectomy. These receptors were taken from a man aged 45-60 years with renal cell carcinoma.

V gene TRBV5-1 combines with J gene TRBJ1-1, with D maybe TRBD1 (5 bases). This CDR3 comprises 15 residues. Germline CDR1 SGHRS, CDR2 YFSETQ. V was pared by 0 bases and J by 3 bases, with 12 bases between. The CDR3 sequence is CASSLGGRRDTEAFF. The CDR3 DNA is TGCGCCAGCAGCTTGGGGGGGAGAAGGGACACTGAAGCTTTCTTT. Combining the CDR3 with reference TRBV5-1 and TRBJ1-1 gives the whole variable domain KAGVTQTPRYLIKTRGQQVTLSCSPISGHRSVSWYQQTPGQGLQFLFEYFSETQRNKGNFPGRFSGRQFSNSRSEMNVSTLELGDSALYLCASSLGGRRDTEAFFGQGTRLTVV.

V usage is TRBV18 and J usage is TRBJ1-1; weak D call: TRBD1 (5 bases). Trimming removed 3 bases from V and 4 bases from J, with 9 bases in between. CDR1 is KGHSH, CDR2 LQKENI, per germline. The CDR3 is made up of 13 amino acids. The CDR3 reads CASSPVGVTEAFF. The CDR3 DNA is TGTGCCAGCTCACCGGTAGGGGTCACTGAAGCTTTCTTT.

The genes are TRBV7-9 and TRBJ2-5; 10 bases are shared with TRBD2. The J segment lost 5 bases and the V segment lost 9 bases, leaving 12 bases of the junction unmatched. The CDR3 runs 15 residues. Germline values: CDR1 SEHNR, CDR2 FQNEAQ (reference sequence). CDR3 sequence (DNA): TGTGCCAGTATCACCGGGACTAGCGTTTTCGAGACCCAGTACTTC. Its translation is CASITGTSVFETQYF.

A single count supports this clone. The chain combines TRBV28 with TRBJ2-3; 8 positions match TRBD1. The CDR3 spans 15 residues. V was pared by 3 bases and J by 1 base, with 3 bases of the junction left unmatched. The germline V gene encodes CDR1 MDHEN and CDR2 SYDVKM. The CDR3 nucleotides are TGTGCCAGCAGTTTCAAACAGGGGGGCACAGATACGCAGTATTTT. Translated, it gives CASSFKQGGTDTQYF.

J is TRBJ2-1 and V is TRBV6-6; D may correspond to TRBD1 or TRBD2 (5 bases each). The CDR3 covers 16 residues. Germline V gene sequence: CDR1 MNHNY, CDR2 SVGAGI (reference sequence). The germline V and J ends were trimmed by 5 bases and 0 bases, with 14 bases remaining between them. The CDR3 protein is CASSMTGATSYNEQFF. The CDR3 DNA reads as TGTGCCAGCAGTATGACCGGGGCCACCTCCTACAATGAGCAGTTCTTC.

The J gene is TRBJ1-6, the V gene TRBV4-3; D call uncertain. This CDR3 has 17 amino acids. Germline lookup yields CDR1 LGHNA and CDR2 YSLEER. The ends were cut back, 1 base at V and 0 bases at J, with 10 bases in the middle. CDR3 nucleotides: TGCGCCAGCAGCCAAGCCCCCAGCAGCTCCTATAATTCACCCCTCCACTTT. Protein product: CASSQAPSSSYNSPLHF.

V usage is TRBV5-1 and J usage is TRBJ2-3, with D possibly matching TRBD1 (5 bases). Trimming pared 0 bases from V and 4 bases from J, leaving 12 bases between. CDR3 length equals 15 residues. Germline CDR1 and CDR2: SGHRS and YFSETQ. CDR3 sequence reads: CASSLGSGMADTQYF. In DNA form, the CDR3 reads TGCGCCAGCAGCTTGGGATCAGGGATGGCAGATACGCAGTATTTT.

The chain employs TRBV18 and TRBJ2-2; possibly TRBD1 or TRBD2 for D (5 bases each). The CDR3 has 15 amino acids. V was pared by 2 bases and J by 6 bases, with 13 bases between. Germline V gene lookup returns CDR1 KGHSH and CDR2 LQKENI. This CDR3 reads CASSPDGGSAGELFF. The CDR3 DNA sequence: TGTGCCAGCTCACCAGATGGGGGTAGCGCCGGGGAGCTGTTTTTT.

The J gene is TRBJ2-1, the V gene TRBV5-1, with 9 bases fitting TRBD2. V lost 0 bases and J lost 4; bases outside the gene matches: 5. This CDR3 comprises 16 residues. Germline CDR1 and CDR2: SGHRS and YFSETQ. CDR3 amino acids: CASSLGAGGEYNEQFF. The DNA for the CDR3 is TGCGCCAGCAGCTTGGGAGCGGGAGGAGAGTACAATGAGCAGTTCTTC.

The rearrangement joins TRBV2 to TRBJ2-1, with 10 bases lining up with TRBD2. The germline gives CDR1 SNHLY, CDR2 FYNNEI. The V segment lost 6 bases and the J segment 4 bases; nucleotides outside the gene matches: 3. This CDR3 region has 14 residues. CDR3 coding DNA: TGTGCCAGCAGGGATAGCGGGGGGTACAATGAGCAGTTCTTC. It encodes CASRDSGGYNEQFF.

V usage is TRBV7-9 and J usage is TRBJ1-2; D might be TRBD1 (5 bases). Germline lookup yields CDR1 SEHNR and CDR2 FQNEAQ (reference sequence). There are 13 residues in the CDR3. Between the trimmed V and J ends, which lost 2 bases and 8 bases, there was a span of 12 bases. The CDR3 is CASSLSVGGGYTF. As DNA, the CDR3 is TGTGCCAGCAGCTTATCTGTGGGGGGAGGCTACACCTTC. Filled out from reference TRBV7-9 and TRBJ1-2, the complete variable domain reads DTGVSQNPRHKITKRGQNVTFRCDPISEHNRLYWYRQTLGQGPEFLTYFQNEAQLEKSRLLSDRFSAERPKGSFSTLEIQRTEQGDSAMYLCASSLSVGGGYTFGSGTRLTVV.

The chain links TRBV9 to TRBJ2-3; D might be TRBD2 (6 bases). The CDR3 runs to 17 residues. Trimming took 1 base from V and 1 from J, leaving 16 bases between them. The germline V gene encodes CDR1 SGDLS and CDR2 YYNGEE. The CDR3 nucleotides are TGTGCCAGCAGCGTAAGTTTAGGTGTAGCGGGCACAGATACGCAGTATTTT. Translation: CASSVSLGVAGTDTQYF.

This clone was found once. The genes are TRBV11-2 and TRBJ1-1, with a tentative D call TRBD1 (5 bases). Germline V CDR1 and CDR2: SGHAT, FQNNGV. This CDR3 is 15 amino acids long. V lost 0 bases, J lost 1 base, and 9 bases lay in between. The CDR3 sequence: CASSLEWQGNTEAFF. The CDR3 DNA follows: TGTGCCAGCAGCTTAGAGTGGCAGGGGAACACTGAAGCTTTCTTT.

The chain uses TRBV7-8 and TRBJ2-3; D not certain. Looked up from germline, CDR1 is SGHVS and CDR2 is FQNEAQ. The length of the CDR3 is 14 residues. V shed 1 base and J shed 6 bases, with 11 bases lying between them. The CDR3 DNA reads as TGTGCCAGCAGCTTAGGCCTAGAGCTGGATACGCAGTATTTT. As protein: CASSLGLELDTQYF.

The chain recombines TRBV11-3 with TRBJ1-1, with TRBD1 matching 9 bases. Looked up from germline, CDR1 is SGHNT and CDR2 is YENEEA. This CDR3 contains 15 residues. J gave up 8 bases and V 4 bases, and 11 bases lay outside the gene matches. CDR3 DNA: TGTGCCAGCAGCTCGGGACAGGGAATGGGTTCAGAAGCTTTCTTT. Translated: CASSSGQGMGSEAFF.

CDR3 DNA sequence: TGTGCCAGCAGCATACTAGCGGGCACTGCCTACGAGCAGTACTTC. This codes for CASSILAGTAYEQYF. The V gene is TRBV2, the J gene TRBJ2-7, with 9 bases lining up with TRBD2. The V gene end was trimmed by 6 bases and the J gene end by 2 bases; junction bases not matched to a gene: 8. The CDR3 is 15 amino acids. Per germline, CDR1 SNHLY and CDR2 FYNNEI. The variable domain in full, completed from reference TRBV2 and TRBJ2-7, reads EPEVTQTPSHQVTQMGQEVILRCVPISNHLYFYWYRQILGQKVEFLVSFYNNEISEKSEIFDDQFSVERPDGSNFTLKIRSTKLEDSAMYFCASSILAGTAYEQYFGPGTRLTVT.

The chain joins TRBV9 to TRBJ2-1, with TRBD2 matching 12 bases. Germline V gene data show CDR1 as SGDLS and CDR2 as YYNGEE. The CDR3 spans 15 residues. Trimming removed 3 bases from V and 7 bases from J; junction bases left unmatched: 5. The CDR3 protein is CASSASSGRANEQFF. The CDR3 nucleotides read TGTGCCAGCAGCGCGTCTAGCGGGAGGGCGAATGAGCAGTTCTTC.

V and J are TRBV9 and TRBJ1-6; D call uncertain. V lost 0 bases and J 7 bases, leaving 11 bases between the germline ends. CDR1 SGDLS and CDR2 YYNGEE come from the germline V gene. CDR3 length: 15 residues. The CDR3 reads CASSVGGYINSPLHF. DNA of the CDR3: TGTGCCAGCAGCGTAGGTGGATATATAAATTCACCCCTCCACTTT.

The CDR3, as DNA: TGTGCCAGCAGCCGGGACTCCCACTACGAGCAGTACTTC. As protein: CASSRDSHYEQYF. The genes are TRBV6-4 and TRBJ2-7, with D possibly being TRBD2 (6 bases). CDR3 size: 13 residues. V dropped 6 bases and J dropped 3 bases, with 12 bases sitting between them. The germline V gene has CDR1 MRHNA and CDR2 SNTAGT.

The chain employs TRBV25-1 and TRBJ2-4; D gene unclear. Trimming took 1 base from V and 3 from J, leaving 13 bases between them. In germline, CDR1 is MGHDK, CDR2 SYGVNS. This CDR3 is 16 amino acids long. This chain's CDR3 is CASSESLLLVKNIQYF. The CDR3 region has the DNA TGTGCCAGCAGTGAATCTCTGTTGTTGGTCAAAAACATTCAGTACTTC. Filled out from reference TRBV25-1 and TRBJ2-4, the complete variable domain reads EADIYQTPRYLVIGTGKKITLECSQTMGHDKMYWYQQDPGMELHLIHYSYGVNSTEKGDLSSESTVSRIRTEHFPLTLESARPSHTSQYLCASSESLLLVKNIQYFGAGTRLSVL.

As to this clone: At one of its ends the junction is not consistent with the germline gene, which may arise from a read error. The chain employs TRBV7-2 and TRBJ1-2; perhaps TRBD1 as D (5 bases). Per germline, CDR1 SGHTA and CDR2 FQGNSA. The CDR3 covers 15 residues. CDR3 in amino acids: CASSVAGRPDYGYTF. The CDR3 nucleotides read TGTGCCAGCAGCGTAGCGGGGCGGCCCGACTATGGCTACACCTTC.

The chain uses TRBV25-1 and TRBJ1-1; TRBD1 matches at 9 bases. Unmatched junction bases numbered 7, after V lost 7 bases and J lost 7 bases. Germline V CDR1 and CDR2: MGHDK, SYGVNS. This CDR3 is 13 amino acids long. In nucleotides, the CDR3 is TGTGCCAGCACCGAACAGGGGGCAAATGAAGCTTTCTTT. Residues: CASTEQGANEAFF.

The chain is built from TRBV18 and TRBJ2-7; TRBD1 or TRBD2 may be the D gene (5 bases each). Trimming pared 3 bases from V and 6 bases from J, leaving 18 bases between. CDR1 and CDR2 (germline): KGHSH, LQKENI. This CDR3 region has 15 residues. The CDR3 here is CASSPSPSFGTEQYF. The CDR3 DNA is TGTGCCAGCTCACCGTCTCCTAGTTTTGGGACCGAGCAGTACTTC.